The TCR beta chain under discussion was sequenced for a study of blood T cell repertoires in COVID-19. Across the whole study: The origin of the acute and convalescent COVID-19 samples was the United States, Italy and Spain.

Germline V gene sequence: CDR1 SGDLS, CDR2 YYNGEE. Trimming stripped 3 bases from V and 0 bases from J, with 7 bases between. The CDR3 consists of 14 residues. The authors' processing: Amplified reference gene primers provided the basis for estimating nucleated cell counts. Data came from immunoSEQ multiplex PCR; TCRdb stores just in-frame clones and leaves some out. V, J and clone size are those of that table, while D and trimming were read from the DNA. The top ten hold 6.5% to 8% of the sample, which has about 370,000 clones, around 90% seen once. Sequenced: peripheral blood. The chain employs TRBV9 and TRBJ1-3, with no clear D. This clonotype was obtained from a man aged 18-30 years with active or convalescent COVID-19. CDR3 DNA: TGTGCCAGCAGCGACCAGCGCTCTGGAAACACCATATATTTT. This sequence encodes CASSDQRSGNTIYF.